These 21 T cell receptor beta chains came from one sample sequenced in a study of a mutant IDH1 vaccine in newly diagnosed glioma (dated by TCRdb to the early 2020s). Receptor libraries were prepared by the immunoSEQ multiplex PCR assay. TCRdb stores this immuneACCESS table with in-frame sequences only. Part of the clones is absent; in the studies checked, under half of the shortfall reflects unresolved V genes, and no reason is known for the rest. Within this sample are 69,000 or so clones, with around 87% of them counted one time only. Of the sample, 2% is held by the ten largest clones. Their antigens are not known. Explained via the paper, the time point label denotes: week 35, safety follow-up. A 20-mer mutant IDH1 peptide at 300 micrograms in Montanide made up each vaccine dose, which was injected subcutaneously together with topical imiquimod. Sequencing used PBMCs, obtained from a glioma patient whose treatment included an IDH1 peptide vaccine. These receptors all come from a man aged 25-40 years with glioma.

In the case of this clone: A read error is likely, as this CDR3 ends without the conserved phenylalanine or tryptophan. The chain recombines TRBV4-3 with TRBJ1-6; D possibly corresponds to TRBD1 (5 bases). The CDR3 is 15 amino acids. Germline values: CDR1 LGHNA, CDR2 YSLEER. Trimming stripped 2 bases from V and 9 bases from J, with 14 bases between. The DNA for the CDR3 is TGCGCCAGCAGCCAAAGGGCGACAGACGGTTCACCCCTCCACCTT. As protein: CASSQRATDGSPLHL.

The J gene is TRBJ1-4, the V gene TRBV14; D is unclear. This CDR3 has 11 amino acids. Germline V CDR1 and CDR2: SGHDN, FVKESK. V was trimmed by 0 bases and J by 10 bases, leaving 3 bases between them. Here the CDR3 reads CASSQDRKLFF. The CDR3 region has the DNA TGTGCCAGCAGCCAAGACCGAAAACTGTTTTTT.

The CDR3: CASSPRAWGKNIQYF. CDR3 nucleotide sequence: TGTGCCAGCAGCCCTAGGGCGTGGGGGAAAAACATTCAGTACTTC. The chain combines TRBV11-2 with TRBJ2-4, with D perhaps matching TRBD1 or TRBD2 (5 bases each). The CDR3 sequence is 15 residues long. CDR1 SGHAT and CDR2 FQNNGV come from the germline V gene. The V end was cut by 5 bases, the J end by 4 bases, with 15 bases between.

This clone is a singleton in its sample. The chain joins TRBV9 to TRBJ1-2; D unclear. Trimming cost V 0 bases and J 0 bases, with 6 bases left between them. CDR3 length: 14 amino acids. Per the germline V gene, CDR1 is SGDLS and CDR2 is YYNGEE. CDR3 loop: CASSVAGTNYGYTF. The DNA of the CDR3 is TGTGCCAGCAGCGTAGCTGGAACTAACTATGGCTACACCTTC.

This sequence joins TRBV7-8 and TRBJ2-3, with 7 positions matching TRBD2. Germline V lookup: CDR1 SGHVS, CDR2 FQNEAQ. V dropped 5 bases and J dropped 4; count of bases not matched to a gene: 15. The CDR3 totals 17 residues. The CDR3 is CASSRRGWAGESDTQYF. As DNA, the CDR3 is TGTGCCAGCAGCCGCCGGGGGTGGGCGGGAGAGTCAGATACGCAGTATTTT. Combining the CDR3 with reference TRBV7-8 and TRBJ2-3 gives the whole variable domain GAGVSQSPRYKVAKRGQDVALRCDPISGHVSLFWYQQALGQGPEFLTYFQNEAQLDKSGLPSDRFFAERPEGSVSTLKIQRTQQEDSAVYLCASSRRGWAGESDTQYFGPGTRLTVL.

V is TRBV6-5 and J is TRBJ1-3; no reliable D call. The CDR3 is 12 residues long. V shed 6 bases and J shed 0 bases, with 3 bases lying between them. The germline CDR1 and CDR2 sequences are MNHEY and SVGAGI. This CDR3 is CASRSSGNTIYF. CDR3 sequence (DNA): TGTGCCAGCAGGAGCTCTGGAAACACCATATATTTT.

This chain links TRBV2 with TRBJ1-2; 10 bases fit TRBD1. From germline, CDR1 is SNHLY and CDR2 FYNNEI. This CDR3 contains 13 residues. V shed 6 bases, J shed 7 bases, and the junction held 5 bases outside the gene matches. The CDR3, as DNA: TGTGCCAGCAGAGACAGGGGGCCTGGTGGCTACACCTTC. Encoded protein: CASRDRGPGGYTF.

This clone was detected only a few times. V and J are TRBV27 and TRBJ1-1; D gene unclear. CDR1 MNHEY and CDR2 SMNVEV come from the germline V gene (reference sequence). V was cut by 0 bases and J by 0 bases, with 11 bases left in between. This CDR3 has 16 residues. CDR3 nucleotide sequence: TGTGCCAGCAGTTTATCGGCAGGAAGTATGAACACTGAAGCTTTCTTT. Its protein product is CASSLSAGSMNTEAFF.

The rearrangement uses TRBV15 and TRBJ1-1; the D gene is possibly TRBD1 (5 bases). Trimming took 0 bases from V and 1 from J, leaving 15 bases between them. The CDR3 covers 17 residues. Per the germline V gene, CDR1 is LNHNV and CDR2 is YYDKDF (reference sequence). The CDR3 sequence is CATSREILGRTNTEAFF. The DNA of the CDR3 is TGTGCCACCAGCAGAGAGATTTTGGGACGGACGAACACTGAAGCTTTCTTT.

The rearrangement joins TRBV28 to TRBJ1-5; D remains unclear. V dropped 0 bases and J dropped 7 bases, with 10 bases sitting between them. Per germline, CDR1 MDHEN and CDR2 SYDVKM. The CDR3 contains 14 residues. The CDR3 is CASSLWGSDQPQHF. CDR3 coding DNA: TGTGCCAGCAGTTTATGGGGGTCCGACCAGCCCCAGCATTTT. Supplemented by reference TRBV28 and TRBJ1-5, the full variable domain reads DVKVTQSSRYLVKRTGEKVFLECVQDMDHENMFWYRQDPGLGLRLIYFSYDVKMKEKGDIPEGYSVSREKKERFSLILESASTNQTSMYLCASSLWGSDQPQHFGDGTRLSIL.

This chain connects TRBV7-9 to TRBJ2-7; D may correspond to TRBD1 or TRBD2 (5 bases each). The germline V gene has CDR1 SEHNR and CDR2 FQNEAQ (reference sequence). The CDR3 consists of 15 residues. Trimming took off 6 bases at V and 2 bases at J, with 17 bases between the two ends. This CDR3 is CASSHTRDPAYEQYF. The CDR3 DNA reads TGTGCCAGCAGTCACACCCGGGACCCGGCCTACGAGCAGTACTTC.

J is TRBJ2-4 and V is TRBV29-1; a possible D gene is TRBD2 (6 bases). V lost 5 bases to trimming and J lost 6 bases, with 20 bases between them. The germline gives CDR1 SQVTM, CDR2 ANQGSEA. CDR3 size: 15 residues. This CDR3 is CSVLGGISDANIQYF. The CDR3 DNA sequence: TGCAGCGTTCTTGGGGGGATTTCGGATGCAAACATTCAGTACTTC. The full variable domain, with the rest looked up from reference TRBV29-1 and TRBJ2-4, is SAVISQKPSRDICQRGTSLTIQCQVDSQVTMMFWYRQQPGQSLTLIATANQGSEATYESGFVIDKFPISRPNLTFSTLTVSNMSPEDSSIYLCSVLGGISDANIQYFGAGTRLSVL.

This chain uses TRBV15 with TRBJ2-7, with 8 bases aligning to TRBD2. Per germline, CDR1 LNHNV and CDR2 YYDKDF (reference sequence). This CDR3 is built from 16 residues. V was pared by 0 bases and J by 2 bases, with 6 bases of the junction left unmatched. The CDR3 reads CATSRETGGVTYEQYF. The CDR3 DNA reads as TGTGCCACCAGCAGAGAAACGGGAGGGGTTACCTACGAGCAGTACTTC. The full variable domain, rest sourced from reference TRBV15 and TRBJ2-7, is DAMVIQNPRYQVTQFGKPVTLSCSQTLNHNVMYWYQQKSSQAPKLLFHYYDKDFNNEADTPDNFQSRRPNTSFCFLDIRSPGLGDTAMYLCATSRETGGVTYEQYFGPGTRLTVT.

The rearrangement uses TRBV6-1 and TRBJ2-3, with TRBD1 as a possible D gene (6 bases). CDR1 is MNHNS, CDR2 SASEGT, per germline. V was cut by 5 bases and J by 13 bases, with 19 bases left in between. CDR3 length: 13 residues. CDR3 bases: TGTGCCAGCAGTCCACTCGACCGGGACATTAAGTATTTT. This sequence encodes CASSPLDRDIKYF.

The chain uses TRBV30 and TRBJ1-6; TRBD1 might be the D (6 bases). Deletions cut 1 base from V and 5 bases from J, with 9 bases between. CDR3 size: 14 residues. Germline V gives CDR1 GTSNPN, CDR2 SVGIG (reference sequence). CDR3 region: CAWSGGRDNSPLHF. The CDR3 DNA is TGTGCCTGGAGTGGGGGGCGTGATAATTCACCCCTCCACTTT.

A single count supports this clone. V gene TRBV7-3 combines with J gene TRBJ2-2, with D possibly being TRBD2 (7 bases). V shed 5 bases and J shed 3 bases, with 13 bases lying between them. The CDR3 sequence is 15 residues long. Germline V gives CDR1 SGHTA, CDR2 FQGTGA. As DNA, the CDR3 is TGTGCCAGCAGCCTCACCGGGGGGCACACCGGGGAGCTGTTTTTT. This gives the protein CASSLTGGHTGELFF.

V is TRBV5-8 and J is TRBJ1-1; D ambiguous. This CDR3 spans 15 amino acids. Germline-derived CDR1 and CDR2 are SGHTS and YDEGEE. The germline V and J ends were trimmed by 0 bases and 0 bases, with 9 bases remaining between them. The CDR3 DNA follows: TGTGCCAGCAGCTTGGTGGGCAGTTTGAACACTGAAGCTTTCTTT. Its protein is CASSLVGSLNTEAFF.

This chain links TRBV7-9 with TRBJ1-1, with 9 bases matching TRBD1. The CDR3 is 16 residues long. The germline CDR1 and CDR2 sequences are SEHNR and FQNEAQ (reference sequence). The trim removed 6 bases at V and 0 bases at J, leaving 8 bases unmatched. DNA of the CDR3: TGTGCCAGCAGTCGACGACAGGGGGTTCTGAACACTGAAGCTTTCTTT. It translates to CASSRRQGVLNTEAFF.

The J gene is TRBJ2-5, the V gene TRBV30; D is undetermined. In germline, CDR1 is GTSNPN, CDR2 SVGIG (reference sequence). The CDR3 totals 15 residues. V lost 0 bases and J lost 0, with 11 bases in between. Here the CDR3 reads CAWSVSTLHQETQYF. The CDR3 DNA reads TGTGCCTGGAGTGTATCGACCCTGCACCAAGAGACCCAGTACTTC.

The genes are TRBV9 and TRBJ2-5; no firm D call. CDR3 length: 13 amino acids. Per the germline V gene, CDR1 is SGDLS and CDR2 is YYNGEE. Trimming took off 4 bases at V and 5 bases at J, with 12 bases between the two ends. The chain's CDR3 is CASSPDFRETQYF. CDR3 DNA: TGTGCCAGCAGCCCTGATTTTAGGGAGACCCAGTACTTC.

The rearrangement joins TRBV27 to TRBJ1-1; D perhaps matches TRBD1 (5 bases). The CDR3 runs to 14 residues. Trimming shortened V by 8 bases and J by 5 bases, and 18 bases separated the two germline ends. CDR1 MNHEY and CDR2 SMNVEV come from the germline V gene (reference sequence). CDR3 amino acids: CASSLTARRTEAFF. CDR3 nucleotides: TGTGCCAGCTCCTTGACAGCCCGGAGGACTGAAGCTTTCTTT.